This T cell receptor (beta chain) was sequenced for a study of blood T cell repertoires in COVID-19. Study-wide context: The analysed material was cDNA or gDNA that came from T cells, B-cell-depleted T cells, or PBMCs.

V lost 2 bases and J 7 bases, leaving 12 bases between the germline ends. Germline V lookup: CDR1 SGHTA, CDR2 FQGTGA. This CDR3 is built from 15 residues. Here immunoSEQ multiplex PCR was the method, and the copy in TCRdb shows in-frame clones only, minus some. The sample lists under 200,000 clones, over 75% occurring once. The J gene is TRBJ1-6, the V gene TRBV7-3; no definite D call. Material: PBMCs or T cells enriched from blood (not recorded which). The sequence came from a man aged 50 to 60 who had recovered from COVID-19. The CDR3 loop is CASSLVGVLNSPLHF. Here the CDR3 DNA reads TGTGCCAGCAGCTTAGTCGGGGTTTTGAATTCACCCCTCCACTTT.